This T cell receptor (beta chain) was obtained from a study of T cell repertoires in cytomegalovirus infection (dated by TCRdb to about 2019). Regarding the research as a whole: Donor HLA type was relevant to the analysis, because carriage of CMV infection together with the matching HLA type was indicated by public TCR beta signatures. The research as a whole found: In both this cohort and an independent roughly 350-donor cohort, the cumulative frequency of public TCR beta family members distinguished carriers of CMV infection plus the relevant HLA type. The ex vivo response was dominated by HLA-C-restricted CMV-specific TCR beta clonotypes, and the single most frequent clonotype in two of eight donors was supplied by these HLA-C-restricted clonotypes.

Regarding this clonotype: Its cognate antigen has yet to be identified. No much larger clone exists at a distance of one base, and base qualities are not known.

Measured from the cysteine to the phenylalanine, the CDR3 is 15 residues long. The retained sequence is limited to the CDR3, 45 bases, with the frame set at the first base. The germline V end is reduced by 6 bases and the J end by 3 bases; junction bases left unmatched: 8. Via the germline V gene, CDR1 is SGDLS and CDR2 YYNGEE. The sample was run on an Illumina HiSeq 1500. The public reads were quality trimmed at Q25 with fastp and then assembled into clones with MiXCR by TCRdb, keeping productive beta chains. Rows are combined by CDR3 protein, so each entry shows the most common genes and DNA. The sample includes fewer than 350,000 distinct CDR3 sequences, with more than 8% observed a single time. 3.5% to 4.5% of the sample lies in the top ten.

The rearranged chain carries TRBV9 and TRBJ2-3; 9 bases in the junction line up with TRBD2. The sample was PBMCs. This receptor was identified in a human donor in good health (CMV status not recorded). Some clones in this sample may be carry-over from other donors' samples. In nucleotide form, the sequence is TGTGCCAGCATCCCTGGGACTAGCTATACAGATACGCAGTATTTT. This yields the protein CASIPGTSYTDTQYF.